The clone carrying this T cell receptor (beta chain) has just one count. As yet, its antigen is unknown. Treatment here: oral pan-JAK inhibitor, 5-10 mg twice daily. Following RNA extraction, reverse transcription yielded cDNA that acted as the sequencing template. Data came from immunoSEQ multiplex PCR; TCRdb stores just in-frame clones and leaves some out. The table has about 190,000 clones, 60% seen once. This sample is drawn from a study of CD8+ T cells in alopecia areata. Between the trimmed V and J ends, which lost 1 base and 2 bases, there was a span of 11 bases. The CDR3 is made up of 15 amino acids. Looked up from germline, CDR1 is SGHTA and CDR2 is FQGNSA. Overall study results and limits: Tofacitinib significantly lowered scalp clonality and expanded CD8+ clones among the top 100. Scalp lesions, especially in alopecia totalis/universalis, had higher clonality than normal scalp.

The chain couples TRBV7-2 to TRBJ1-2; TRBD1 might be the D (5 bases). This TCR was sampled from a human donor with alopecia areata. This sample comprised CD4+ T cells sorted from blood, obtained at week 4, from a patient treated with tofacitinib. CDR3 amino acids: CASSLGGAVNYGYTF. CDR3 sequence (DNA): TGTGCCAGCAGCTTAGGAGGGGCTGTGAACTATGGCTACACCTTC.